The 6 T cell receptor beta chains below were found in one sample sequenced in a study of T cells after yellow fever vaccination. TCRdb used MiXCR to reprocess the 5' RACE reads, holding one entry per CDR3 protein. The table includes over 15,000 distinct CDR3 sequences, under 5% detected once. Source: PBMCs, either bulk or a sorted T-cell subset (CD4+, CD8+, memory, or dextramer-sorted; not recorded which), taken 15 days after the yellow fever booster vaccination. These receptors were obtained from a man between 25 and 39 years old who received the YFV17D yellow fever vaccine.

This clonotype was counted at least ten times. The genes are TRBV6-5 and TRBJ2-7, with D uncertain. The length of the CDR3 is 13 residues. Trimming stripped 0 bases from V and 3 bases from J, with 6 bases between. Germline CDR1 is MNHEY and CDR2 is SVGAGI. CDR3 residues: CASSYSSIYEQYF. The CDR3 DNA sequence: TGTGCCAGCAGTTACTCGAGTATCTACGAGCAGTACTTC.

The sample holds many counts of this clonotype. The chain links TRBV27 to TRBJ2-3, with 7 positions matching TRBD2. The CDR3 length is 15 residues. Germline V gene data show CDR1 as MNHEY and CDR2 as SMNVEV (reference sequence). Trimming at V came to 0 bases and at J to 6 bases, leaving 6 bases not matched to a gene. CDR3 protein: CASSLSGPSGDTQYF. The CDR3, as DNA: TGTGCCAGCAGTTTATCGGGTCCTAGCGGCGATACGCAGTATTTT.

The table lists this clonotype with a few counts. CDR3 protein: CASSEYDGVLDGYTF. The DNA for the CDR3 is TGTGCCAGCAGTGAATATGATGGGGTTTTGGATGGCTACACCTTC. The genes are TRBV25-1 and TRBJ1-2; the D is unclear. From germline, CDR1 is MGHDK and CDR2 SYGVNS. This CDR3 is built from 15 residues. V was cut by 0 bases and J by 6 bases, with 14 bases left in between.

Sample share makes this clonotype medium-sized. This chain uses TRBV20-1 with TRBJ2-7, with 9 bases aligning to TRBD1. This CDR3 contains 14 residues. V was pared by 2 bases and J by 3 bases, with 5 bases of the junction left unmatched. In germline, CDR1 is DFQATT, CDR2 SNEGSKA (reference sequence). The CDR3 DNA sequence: TGCAGTGCTAGAATGACAGGGGGATACTACGAGCAGTACTTC. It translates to CSARMTGGYYEQYF.

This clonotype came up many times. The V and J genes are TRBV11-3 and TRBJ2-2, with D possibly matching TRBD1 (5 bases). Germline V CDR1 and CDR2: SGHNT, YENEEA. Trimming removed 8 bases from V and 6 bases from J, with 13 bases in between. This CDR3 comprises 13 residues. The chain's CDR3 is CASAQGGAGELFF. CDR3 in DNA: TGTGCCAGCGCGCAGGGCGGTGCCGGGGAGCTGTTTTTT.

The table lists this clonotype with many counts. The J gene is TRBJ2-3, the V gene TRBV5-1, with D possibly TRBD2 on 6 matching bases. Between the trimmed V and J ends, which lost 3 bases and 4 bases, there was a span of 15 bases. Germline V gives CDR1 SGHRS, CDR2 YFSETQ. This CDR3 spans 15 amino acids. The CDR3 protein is CASSWTGEAADTQYF. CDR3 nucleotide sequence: TGCGCCAGCAGCTGGACGGGAGAGGCGGCAGATACGCAGTATTTT.